The entry below describes one T cell receptor (beta chain). Its antigen is as yet unknown. The source of the sample is a study of shared clonotypes between healthy human individuals. Study-wide points: Among non-shared clonotypes, generation probabilities were lower than among those shared by all four donors.

Donors were healthy HIV-negative adults without recently reported acute infections or vaccinations. CD45RA-negative memory and CD45RA+ naive subsets were split from the CD4+ cells. In the source study's methods: Junction-only sequences without quality scores were provided by ImmunoSEQ, so filtering was different. Here immunoSEQ multiplex PCR was the method, and the copy in TCRdb shows in-frame clones only, minus some. V and J calls and clone size are given by that table; D and trimming were obtained from the DNA. The data hold about 600,000 clones, with more than 95% observed a single time. This CDR3 is 16 amino acids long. Trimming took 0 bases from V and 0 from J, leaving 11 bases between them. CDR1 is LNHNV, CDR2 YYDKDF, per germline (reference sequence).

The sequenced material came from naive CD4+ T cells sorted from blood. Subset in this sample: CD45RA+ positively selected. This TCR was recovered from a woman aged 25-40 years in good health. The chain combines TRBV15 with TRBJ1-1; no clear D gene. CDR3 residues: CATSRDRSPLNTEAFF. The CDR3 nucleotides read TGTGCCACCAGCAGAGACAGGTCTCCCCTGAACACTGAAGCTTTCTTT. The full variable domain, in which reference TRBV15 and TRBJ1-1 provide the parts outside the CDR3, is DAMVIQNPRYQVTQFGKPVTLSCSQTLNHNVMYWYQQKSSQAPKLLFHYYDKDFNNEADTPDNFQSRRPNTSFCFLDIRSPGLGDTAMYLCATSRDRSPLNTEAFFGQGTRLTVV.